Below, one TCR beta chain is given with its context. The table lists this clonotype with many counts. Its antigen is not yet known. Per-base qualities were not stored, and no clone one base away is much larger. These data originate in a study of T cells in Graves' hyperthyroidism and ophthalmopathy (dated by TCRdb to 2018 to 2020). About the study as a whole: Peripheral blood was sampled at the time of initial diagnosis, prior to any treatment. A discovery cohort of roughly 100 patients, approximately 45 with Graves' ophthalmopathy and approximately 60 with stable Graves' hyperthyroidism, was used to find distinguishing TCR V-J signatures. An independent validation cohort of fewer than 20 hyperthyroidism patients and about 16 patients who later progressed to ophthalmopathy tested prospective prediction of ophthalmopathy. The approximately 100 discovery patients were randomly divided into training and test sets at a 7:3 ratio. In several Graves' hyperthyroidism patients, the study also compared T-cell repertoires from thyroid tissue with T-cell repertoires from blood. Following sampling, methimazole starting at 30 mg daily was given to hyperthyroidism patients, and high-dose intravenous methylprednisolone was given to ophthalmopathy patients. According to the paper, TCR Vbeta CDR3 sequencing was carried out on 135 peripheral blood samples, which came from fewer than 50 ophthalmopathy, some 73 hyperthyroidism and roughly 17 progressor patients. On the study overall, not on this receptor specifically: A 13 V-J signature model separated ophthalmopathy from stable hyperthyroidism, with about 90% sensitivity and 81% to 83% specificity in cross-validation and 80%/75% in testing. Most expanded thyroid clonotypes (frequency above 0.001) were also detected in blood, a finding suggesting that blood repertoires may reflect thyroid immune responses. During validation, the model predicted progression to ophthalmopathy a median of roughly 7.1 months ahead of onset, with approximately 71% sensitivity and about 72% specificity. No statistical method was used to fix the sample size in advance, and group allocation was not hidden from the investigators.

The CDR1 and CDR2 encoded by the germline V gene (reference sequence) are LNHDA and SQIVND. V ends up 3 bases short and J 0 bases short, with an unmatched junction base count of 5. The CDR3, from cysteine to phenylalanine, totals 16 residues. Only the CDR3 DNA stays, 48 bases, in frame from base 1. TCR beta CDR3 regions were amplified from RNA transcripts. A first-round RT-PCR of the TCR CDR3 used the HTBI primer set with the Qiagen OneStep RT-PCR kit. The libraries were constructed in a second round of multiplex PCR and then size-selected and purified. The libraries were sequenced on an Illumina HiSeq2000 using paired-end 100 bp reads. Under the source paper's analysis protocol: SOAPnuke was used to process the raw data, removing reads that contained adapters or uncalled bases, had a mean Phred below 15, or lacked an exact match to the constant primer or identifier. COPE v1.2.5 was used to merge high-quality paired reads, and clonotypes were defined as unique nucleotide sequences. MiTCR v1.1 was used to align clonotypes to the IMGT TRBV, TRBD and TRBJ reference segments. The analysis was restricted to V-J combinations with a frequency above 0.0001, which together covered roughly 99% of the repertoires. The TCS score was defined as the ratio of F50 (clonal expansion) to E x V (chaos), calculated using BLOSUM62-based TCRdist between CDR3 peptides within each V-J. Welch's t-statistics and random forest reduced around 510 V-J features to 10 to 15, which were used in a naive Bayes classifier (R e1071). Using fastp trimming at Q25 and MiXCR clonotype assembly, TCRdb reanalyzed the public sequencing data and kept in-frame beta chains. A single entry per CDR3 protein holds the most common genes and DNA from its merged rows. TCRdb assigned the V and J calls; the authors' analysis was not used. This sample has about 290,000 distinct CDR3 sequences in its table, and roughly 13% of those were observed once. The ten largest make up under 8% of the sample.

Stable Graves' hyperthyroidism was defined as the absence of progression to ophthalmopathy over 18 months of follow-up. Hyperthyroidism patients were newly diagnosed, had a disease duration of under 2 months, and were aged 18 to 65 years. The study excluded patients with uncontrolled infections, other autoimmune diseases, pregnancy or lactation. Diagnoses relied on clinical symptoms, serum thyroxine and TRAb, thyroid ultrasound and orbital computed tomography. PBMCs were isolated from 7.5 to 10 ml of fresh peripheral blood by Ficoll-Paque density gradient centrifugation. Total RNA was extracted with Trizol reagent, and quality was checked on an Agilent 2100 Bioanalyzer.

Sequencing input: blood. This chain is built from TRBV19 and TRBJ1-5, with TRBD1 matching 7 junction bases. The TCR comes from a woman in her 40s with Graves' hyperthyroidism. The sequenced DNA is TGTGCCAGTAGTATCCAGGACAGGTTTAGCAATCAGCCCCAGCATTTT. This encodes CASSIQDRFSNQPQHF.